This is a list of T cell receptor beta chains from one sample in a study of blood T cell repertoires in COVID-19. Assay used: immunoSEQ multiplex PCR; TCRdb lists only in-frame clones, some missing. The profile shows roughly 280,000 clones, around 93% of them singletons. Material for sequencing was PBMCs or T cells enriched from blood (not recorded which). All receptors come from a middle-aged man who had been exposed to COVID-19. The CDR3 runs from the conserved cysteine through the conserved F or W. D genes are given only for firm matches. Size is omitted from some rows. Given values are once, few, many or a class for expanded clones.

j_call v_call d_call clone_size cdr3_aa cdr3_nt
TRBJ2-1 TRBV19 TRBD2 . CASTLAGLYNEQFF TGTGCCAGTACGCTAGCGGGACTCTACAATGAGCAGTTCTTC
TRBJ2-6 TRBV27 TRBD1 . CASSQQGVGANVLTF TGTGCCAGCAGTCAACAGGGGGTCGGGGCCAACGTCCTGACTTTC
TRBJ1-1 TRBV7-2 . once CASSLGWQNTEAFF TGTGCCAGCAGCCTAGGGTGGCAGAACACTGAAGCTTTCTTT
TRBJ2-2 TRBV2 . . CASSISGPGELFF TGTGCCAGCAGTATATCAGGGCCCGGGGAGCTGTTTTTT
TRBJ2-7 TRBV7-6 . . CASSLAGPNYEQYF TGTGCCAGCAGCTTAGCGGGCCCAAACTACGAGCAGTACTTC
TRBJ2-5 TRBV5-1 . . CASSLGGAGVEETQYF TGCGCCAGCAGCTTGGGGGGCGCAGGGGTGGAAGAGACCCAGTACTTC
TRBJ2-7 TRBV7-3 . . CASSLYTVEQYF TGTGCCAGCAGCTTATATACTGTCGAGCAGTACTTC
TRBJ2-7 TRBV4-3 TRBD2 . CASSQDPGVAGSYEQYF TGCGCCAGCAGCCAAGATCCCGGGGTAGCGGGATCCTACGAGCAGTACTTC
TRBJ1-1 TRBV29-1 . . CSVESVYTEAFF TGCAGCGTTGAGAGTGTGTACACTGAAGCTTTCTTT
TRBJ1-5 TRBV19 . . CASSSLGRGNNQPQHF TGTGCCAGTAGCTCCCTCGGGCGGGGGAACAATCAGCCCCAGCATTTT
TRBJ2-7 TRBV11-2 TRBD2 . CASSRGGSINEQYF TGTGCCAGCAGCCGGGGCGGGAGTATCAACGAGCAGTACTTC
TRBJ2-1 TRBV6-1 . . CASSEARTGEFF TGTGCCAGCAGTGAAGCCCGGACCGGGGAGTTCTTC
TRBJ2-5 TRBV7-9 TRBD1 . CASSFGQGGFRETQYF TGTGCCAGCAGCTTCGGACAGGGGGGATTTAGAGAGACCCAGTACTTC
TRBJ2-2 TRBV6-1 TRBD2 . CASSVTSGRTVTGELFF TGTGCCAGCAGTGTTACTAGCGGGAGGACGGTTACCGGGGAGCTGTTTTTT
TRBJ2-7 TRBV3-1/TRBV3-2 TRBD2 . CASSQGGTSGAYEQYF TGTGCCAGCAGCCAAGGGGGGACTAGCGGAGCCTACGAGCAGTACTTC
TRBJ1-5 TRBV25-1 . . CASSDQVPVPNQPQHF TGTGCCAGCAGTGACCAAGTTCCGGTACCGAATCAGCCCCAGCATTTT
TRBJ1-4 TRBV19 . once CASSIATGTNEKLFF TGTGCCAGTAGTATAGCGACCGGGACTAATGAAAAACTGTTTTTT
TRBJ1-4 TRBV19 TRBD1 . CASSTGQFNEKLFF TGTGCCAGTAGTACGGGACAGTTTAATGAAAAACTGTTTTTT
TRBJ2-1 TRBV18 TRBD1 . CASSSYRGERNEQFF TGTGCCAGCTCGTCCTACAGGGGTGAAAGGAATGAGCAGTTCTTC
TRBJ2-3 TRBV6-4 TRBD2 . CASSDGEGSTDTQYF TGTGCCAGCAGTGACGGGGAGGGAAGCACAGATACGCAGTATTTT
TRBJ2-3 TRBV29-1 TRBD2 . CSVQTSGASTDTQYF TGCAGCGTCCAAACTAGCGGGGCTAGCACAGATACGCAGTATTTT
TRBJ2-5 TRBV9 TRBD1 . CASSVEGQGSQETQYF TGTGCCAGCAGCGTAGAGGGACAGGGTTCCCAAGAGACCCAGTACTTC
TRBJ1-5 TRBV19 . . CASSERSRAFNQPQHF TGTGCCAGTAGTGAAAGGTCCAGGGCGTTCAATCAGCCCCAGCATTTT
TRBJ1-5 TRBV5-1 . few CASSLSSQGPYLGGQPQHF TGCGCCAGCAGCTTGAGTAGTCAGGGGCCCTACCTCGGTGGTCAGCCCCAGCATTTT
TRBJ1-2 TRBV28 TRBD1 once CASSLNRGPVGGYTF TGTGCCAGCAGTTTAAACAGGGGGCCGGTGGGTGGCTACACCTTC
TRBJ2-3 TRBV30 TRBD2 once CAWRGSGRGTDTQYF TGTGCCTGGAGGGGTAGCGGGAGAGGCACAGATACGCAGTATTTT
TRBJ1-2 TRBV28 TRBD1 . CASSLLGQALSSF TGTGCCAGCAGCCTACTGGGACAGGCGCTCTCCTCCTTC
TRBJ1-1 TRBV2 TRBD1 once CASITQGDTEAFF TGTGCCAGCATAACACAGGGGGACACTGAAGCTTTCTTT
TRBJ1-2 TRBV2 . . CASSERGPGRGYTF TGTGCCAGCAGTGAGCGGGGCCCGGGACGGGGCTACACCTTC
TRBJ2-7 TRBV6-5 TRBD1 . CASMSTGLNEQYF TGTGCCAGCATGTCGACAGGGTTAAACGAGCAGTACTTC
TRBJ2-5 TRBV4-1 TRBD1 . CASSPRTGQETQYF TGCGCCAGCAGCCCTCGGACAGGCCAAGAGACCCAGTACTTC
TRBJ2-1 TRBV27 TRBD2 once CASSRWRGDNEQFF TGTGCCAGCAGCCGGTGGCGGGGGGACAATGAGCAGTTCTTC
TRBJ2-7 TRBV2 TRBD1 . CASTPGQSREQYF TGTGCCAGCACCCCGGGACAGTCGCGCGAGCAGTACTTC
TRBJ2-4 TRBV18 . . CASRGAAKNIQYF TGTGCCAGCCGGGGGGCTGCCAAAAACATTCAGTACTTC
TRBJ2-7 TRBV28 . few CASSPWIYGQREYEQYF TGTGCCAGCAGTCCGTGGATTTATGGACAGCGGGAATACGAGCAGTACTTC
TRBJ1-5 TRBV21-1 . . CASSKVRTDQPQHF TGTGCCAGCAGCAAAGTCAGGACAGATCAGCCCCAGCATTTT
TRBJ2-7 TRBV10-3 TRBD1 . CAITPGQGATSYEQYF TGTGCCATCACTCCGGGACAGGGGGCTACCTCCTACGAGCAGTACTTC
TRBJ1-2 TRBV15 TRBD1 . CATSKGTGGYRYTNYGYTF TGTGCCACCAGCAAAGGGACAGGGGGGTATAGATATACTAACTATGGCTACACCTTC
TRBJ2-5 TRBV11-3 . . CASSPTGVQETQYF TGTGCCAGCAGCCCAACGGGGGTCCAAGAGACCCAGTACTTC
TRBJ2-3 TRBV6-5 TRBD2 few CASSYSSGRASDTQYF TGTGCCAGCAGTTACTCTAGCGGGAGGGCGTCAGATACGCAGTATTTT
TRBJ2-1 TRBV19 . once CASRHRVSSYNEQFF TGTGCCAGCCGCCATCGAGTAAGCTCCTACAATGAGCAGTTCTTC